A single T cell receptor beta chain is shown here with its context. Its target is unknown. The CDR3 is 11 amino acids. The V and J ends lost 6 bases and 5 bases respectively, with 8 bases between them. Germline CDR1 is DFQATT and CDR2 is SNEGSKA (reference sequence). Some clones are missing from TCRdb's copy, which holds only in-frame ones; the method was immunoSEQ multiplex PCR. The top ten clones hold around 6% of a sample with approximately 100,000 clones, roughly 90% of them seen once. This sample is drawn from a study of cytomegalovirus exposure and HLA in healthy donors. Notes on the study in general: Whilst most TCR sequences proved rare, a subset of public TCRs occurred across many donors.

The TCR sequence derives from a man aged 18-30 years in good health and CMV-seropositive. This sequence joins TRBV20-1 and TRBJ2-1; no clear D gene. Sequenced material: PBMCs. CDR3 region: CSATNDNEQFF. The CDR3 DNA is TGCAGTGCCACAAATGACAATGAGCAGTTCTTC.